These 2 T cell receptor beta chains share one sample of origin, sequenced in a study of T cell repertoires in cytomegalovirus infection. No antigen is known for these receptors. TCRdb called the reads again in MiXCR, with one record for every CDR3 protein. The profile shows fewer than 950,000 distinct CDR3 sequences, 32% of them singletons. This sample comprised cultured CD8+ T cells from PBMCs, obtained from culture after CMV antigen stimulation. All receptors derive from a human donor in good health (CMV status not recorded). Some clones in this sample may be carry-over from other donors' samples.

Written as DNA, the CDR3 is TGTGCCAGCAGTGAGGGAGTTAATTCGCGGGCCAACGTCCTGACTTTC. Amino acids: CASSEGVNSRANVLTF. The J gene is TRBJ2-6, the V gene TRBV28; D might be TRBD2 (5 bases). V lost 5 bases and J lost 5, with 16 bases in between. This CDR3 comprises 16 residues. Per the germline V gene, CDR1 is MDHEN and CDR2 is SYDVKM.

This clonotype was detected ten times or more. The rearrangement joins TRBV7-8 to TRBJ2-7; 12 bases map to TRBD2. This CDR3 has 14 residues. Germline trimming cut 5 bases from V and 2 bases from J; bases unmatched to any gene: 1. Germline V gene data show CDR1 as SGHVS and CDR2 as FQNEAQ. CDR3 nucleotide sequence: TGTGCCAGCAGCCGGACTAGCGGGGCCTACGAGCAGTACTTC. Translation: CASSRTSGAYEQYF.